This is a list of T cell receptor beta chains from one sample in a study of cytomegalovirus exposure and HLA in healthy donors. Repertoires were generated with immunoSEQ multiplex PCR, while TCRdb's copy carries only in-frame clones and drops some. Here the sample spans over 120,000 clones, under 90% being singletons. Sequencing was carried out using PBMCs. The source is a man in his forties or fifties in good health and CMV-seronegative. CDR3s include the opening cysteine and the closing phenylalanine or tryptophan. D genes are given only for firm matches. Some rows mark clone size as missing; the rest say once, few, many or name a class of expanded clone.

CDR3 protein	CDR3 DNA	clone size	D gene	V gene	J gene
CSARLSMNTEAFF	TGCAGCGCCCGACTGTCCATGAACACTGAAGCTTTCTTT	NA	NA	TRBV29-1	TRBJ1-1
CSSSESFWDRDTQYF	TGTTCCAGCAGCGAGTCATTCTGGGACAGAGATACGCAGTATTTT	once	TRBD1	TRBV7-9	TRBJ2-3
CATRSTGGGGNTIYF	TGTGCCACCAGATCGACAGGGGGTGGGGGAAACACCATATATTTT	NA	TRBD1	TRBV15	TRBJ1-3
CASSLAGTPLHF	TGTGCCAGCAGCTTGGCGGGGACACCCCTCCACTTT	few	NA	TRBV5-8	TRBJ1-6
CASSVAEAGSSYEQYF	TGTGCCAGCAGCGTAGCGGAAGCGGGGAGCTCCTACGAGCAGTACTTC	NA	TRBD2	TRBV9	TRBJ2-7
CASSLPRRFEQFF	TGTGCCAGCAGCTTGCCCCGGCGGTTTGAGCAGTTCTTC	NA	NA	TRBV7-2	TRBJ2-1
CASTPGLTTDTQYF	TGTGCCAGCACCCCGGGACTCACCACAGATACGCAGTATTTT	NA	NA	TRBV7-8	TRBJ2-3
CASSLESGRGNGYTF	TGTGCCAGCAGCTTGGAGAGCGGCAGGGGCAATGGCTACACCTTC	NA	NA	TRBV5-4	TRBJ1-2
CAISRGTGELFF	TGTGCCATTAGTCGAGGCACCGGGGAGCTGTTTTTT	NA	NA	TRBV6-5	TRBJ2-2
CASSLPPVGELFF	TGTGCCAGCAGTTTACCCCCAGTCGGGGAGCTGTTTTTT	NA	NA	TRBV27	TRBJ2-2
CASSGQVNQPQHF	TGTGCCAGCAGCGGACAGGTCAATCAGCCCCAGCATTTT	NA	TRBD1	TRBV7-2	TRBJ1-5
CASSIEVLGTGYGYTF	TGTGCCAGTAGTATAGAGGTTCTGGGGACAGGCTATGGCTACACCTTC	once	TRBD1	TRBV19	TRBJ1-2
CASSSMTGRETQYF	TGTGCCAGCAGTTCGATGACAGGGAGGGAGACCCAGTACTTC	NA	NA	TRBV6-5	TRBJ2-5
CASSEQPFYGYTF	TGTGCCAGCTCGGAACAGCCATTCTATGGCTACACCTTC	NA	NA	TRBV6-1	TRBJ1-2
CASSARGKTEAFF	TGTGCCAGCAGTGCCAGAGGTAAAACTGAAGCTTTCTTT	NA	NA	TRBV6-1	TRBJ1-1
CASSLDGYGYTF	TGTGCCAGCAGCTTAGACGGCTATGGCTACACCTTC	NA	NA	TRBV7-9	TRBJ1-2
CASSVVPGGTEAFF	TGTGCCAGCAGCGTAGTTCCAGGGGGCACTGAAGCTTTCTTT	NA	TRBD1	TRBV9	TRBJ1-1
CASGPDRGTGNTIYF	TGTGCTAGTGGCCCCGACAGGGGAACTGGAAACACCATATATTTT	NA	TRBD1	TRBV12-5	TRBJ1-3
CASSLGQGQVKAQYF	TGTGCCAGCAGCTTAGGCCAGGGACAAGTTAAGGCCCAGTACTTC	once	NA	TRBV5-4	TRBJ2-5
CATWDRGRLEAFF	TGTGCCACCTGGGACAGGGGGCGTCTCGAAGCTTTCTTT	NA	TRBD1	TRBV19	TRBJ1-1
CATKSLQGAYEQYF	TGTGCCACAAAGAGTCTACAGGGGGCCTACGAGCAGTACTTC	NA	TRBD1	TRBV19	TRBJ2-7
CASSLGGYEQYF	TGTGCCAGCAGCTTGGGAGGTTACGAGCAGTACTTC	NA	NA	TRBV5-4	TRBJ2-7
CASSYRQRHGETQYF	TGTGCCAGCAGTTACCGCCAGCGTCACGGGGAGACCCAGTACTTC	NA	NA	TRBV6-5	TRBJ2-5
CASSPDRAPLMNTEAFF	TGTGCCAGCAGTCCCGACAGGGCCCCTCTCATGAACACTGAAGCTTTCTTT	NA	TRBD1	TRBV27	TRBJ1-1